This entry is about one T cell receptor (beta chain). No cognate antigen has been identified for it. No base qualities exist here, and no much larger clone lies one base off it. At one collaborating source in Seattle, patients were enrolled during active infection and were followed longitudinally through the course of disease. The collaborating institutions used their own protocols to collect whole blood in K2EDTA tubes. For TCRbeta analysis, collaborators shipped samples as frozen whole blood, isolated PBMCs, or DNA extracted from either of those sample types. The CDR3 starts with the cysteine, ends with the phenylalanine, and has 15 residues. The CDR3 DNA has 45 bases and is translated from base 1. After removal of 5 bases from V and 9 bases from J, the junction retains 6 bases not matched to a gene. Per the germline V gene, MNHEY is the CDR1 and SVGAGI is the CDR2. This sample is drawn from a study of blood T cell repertoires in COVID-19 (dated by TCRdb to between 2020 and 2021). Describing the broader study: Samples from collaborators originated in the United States, Italy and Spain and spanned both the acute and convalescent phases of COVID-19. Sample metadata almost always included a de-identified subject ID, COVID-19 status, age in years and sex. The material from the prospective study consisted of cDNA or gDNA derived from T cells, B-cell-depleted T cells, or PBMCs. HLA class I and class II types, where available, came from metadata supplied by the sample provider rather than from assay-based typing. A freely available public database, intended as a resource for researchers studying the immune response to SARS-CoV-2, is where the repertoires were released. The dataset comprised deeply sampled blood TCRbeta repertoires from subjects exposed to, actively infected with, or recovered from COVID-19. The samples were drawn from the first 160 participants of the ongoing ImmuneRACE study and from some 1,300 subjects provided by 6 global collaborators.

Here is what the overall study found, with its caveats: Clinical and demographic metadata were provided uncurated, with the amount varying by source and participant.

The immunoSEQ Assay, a bias-controlled multiplex PCR, was used to amplify TCRbeta CDR3 regions from genomic DNA. In the paper's pipeline: The number of nucleated cells in each sample was estimated by amplification of reference gene primers within the assay. To quantify the absolute abundance of each unique TCRbeta CDR3 rearrangement, sequence reads were collapsed and filtered. For each sample, productive Simpson clonality was calculated as the square root of Simpson's diversity index across productive rearrangements. In its TCRdb copy, this immuneACCESS table keeps in-frame sequences only and misses some clones. Where compared with another copy, unresolved V genes explain less than half of these, and the others have no known cause. The V and J calls and clone size are taken from that table; D and trimming were inferred from the DNA. The sample table holds 300,000 to 450,000 clones, of which 70% to 90% were seen once. The top ten constitute around 3% of the sample.

What was sequenced was peripheral blood. The rearrangement combines TRBV6-5 with TRBJ2-1, and TRBD2 matches 14 of the central bases. The sequence derives from a woman aged 30 to 39 with COVID-19, enrolled during active disease. The nucleotide sequence is given as TGTGCCAGCAGTCCTGGGACTAGCGGGAGTGCTGAGCAGTTCTTC. Translated, this gives CASSPGTSGSAEQFF.